This T cell receptor (beta chain) was sequenced for a study of blood T cell repertoires in COVID-19. Across the whole study: Sources were T cells, B-cell-depleted T cells, or PBMCs; the material itself was cDNA or gDNA.

The CDR3 length is 11 residues. CDR1 DFQATT and CDR2 SNEGSKA come from the germline V gene (reference sequence). V lost 3 bases and J 5 bases, leaving 7 bases between the germline ends. Authors' methods: Reference gene primer amplification yielded estimated nucleated cell counts. Data came from immunoSEQ multiplex PCR; TCRdb stores just in-frame clones and leaves some out. The DNA was the basis for D and trimming; V, J and clone size are from that table. The data hold a few hundred thousand clones, with over 80% observed a single time. This chain links TRBV20-1 with TRBJ1-1; D perhaps matches TRBD1 (5 bases). The specimen was peripheral blood. The clonotype was recovered from a woman in her 70s with COVID-19, enrolled during active disease. For the CDR3, the DNA is TGCAGTGCTAGCGGGGGGACTGAAGCTTTCTTT. It translates to CSASGGTEAFF.